Each of the 2 T cell receptor beta chains below was sequenced from the same sample in a study of OX40 agonist ivuxolimab in advanced cancers. Profiling relied on immunoSEQ multiplex PCR, and the TCRdb table lists in-frame clones only, not all of them. The sample carries under 85,000 clones, approximately 88% recorded once. The sample consisted of CD4+ or CD8+ T cells sorted from blood, taken in a trial of the OX40 agonist ivuxolimab. All receptors come from an adult with an advanced solid tumor such as melanoma, head and neck, liver or kidney cancer.

The gene calls are TRBV5-1 and TRBJ1-5; no definite D call. Looked up from germline, CDR1 is SGHRS and CDR2 is YFSETQ. This CDR3 has 14 residues. V gave up 0 bases and J gave up 5 bases, with 9 bases separating them. The CDR3 loop reads CASSLDSTDQPQHF. DNA for the CDR3: TGCGCCAGCAGCTTGGACTCCACAGATCAGCCCCAGCATTTT.

This clone was detected once. This chain joins TRBV7-2 and TRBJ2-4; the D is unclear. With 3 bases removed from V and 0 bases from J, the gap between germline ends came to 15 bases. CDR1 SGHTA and CDR2 FQGNSA come from the germline V gene. This CDR3 region has 17 residues. The CDR3 spells CASSFESMIEAKNIQYF. In DNA form, the CDR3 reads TGTGCCAGCAGCTTCGAGTCGATGATCGAAGCCAAAAACATTCAGTACTTC.